Below, 14 T cell receptor beta chains from the same sample are listed, as sequenced in a study of T cells after yellow fever vaccination. TCRdb re-derived calls from the 5' RACE reads in MiXCR, one entry per CDR3 protein. The sample holds some 350,000 distinct CDR3 sequences, 6% to 8% seen once. This specimen was PBMCs, taken 5 days after the yellow fever booster vaccination. These receptors originate from a young man who received the YFV17D yellow fever vaccine.

This clonotype was found a few times. This sequence joins TRBV6-4 and TRBJ2-1, with D hard to call. Trimming removed 0 bases at V and 0 bases at J, with 9 bases between. There are 16 residues in the CDR3. Germline V gene data show CDR1 as MRHNA and CDR2 as SNTAGT. The CDR3 DNA sequence: TGTGCCAGCAGTGACTCAGGCTACAACTCCTACAATGAGCAGTTCTTC. Its translation: CASSDSGYNSYNEQFF.

This clonotype occurred many times. This rearrangement joins TRBV7-2 to TRBJ2-7; TRBD2 matches 9 bases. The CDR3 has 14 residues. Trimming cost V 1 base and J 7 bases; bases outside gene matches: 5. The germline V gene encodes CDR1 SGHTA and CDR2 FQGNSA. The CDR3 coding sequence is TGTGCCAGCAGCTTAGATGGACTAGCGAGGGAGCAGTACTTC. Translated, it gives CASSLDGLAREQYF.

This clonotype has more than one count but fewer than ten. The rearrangement joins TRBV20-1 to TRBJ2-5, with D uncertain. V lost 3 bases and J 0 bases, leaving 5 bases between the germline ends. There are 12 residues in the CDR3. The germline CDR1 and CDR2 sequences are DFQATT and SNEGSKA (reference sequence). The CDR3, as DNA: TGCAGTGCTAGGCGGAACCAAGAGACCCAGTACTTC. It codes for CSARRNQETQYF.

This chain connects TRBV4-3 to TRBJ2-3; 7 bases map to TRBD2. Germline lookup yields CDR1 LGHNA and CDR2 YSLEER. After removal of 3 bases from V and 2 bases from J, the junction contained 8 bases not matched to a gene. CDR3 length: 16 amino acids. CDR3 loop: CASSHDLAADTDTQYF. CDR3 sequence (DNA): TGCGCCAGCAGCCATGACCTAGCGGCCGACACAGATACGCAGTATTTT.

The sample holds many counts of this clonotype. V and J are TRBV6-2 or TRBV6-3 and TRBJ2-3; maybe TRBD2 (6 bases). CDR1 and CDR2 from the germline V gene are MNHEY and SVGEGT. The V end lost 4 bases, the J end lost 6 bases, and 11 bases lay between the germline ends. The CDR3 has 13 residues. The CDR3 loop reads CASSWDSGDTQYF. As DNA, the CDR3 is TGTGCCAGCAGTTGGGACTCCGGGGATACGCAGTATTTT.

This clonotype was counted ten times or more. The CDR3 coding sequence is TGTGCCAGCAGCTTAGGATTCCGGACTAGCGGGTTCTCCTACGAGCAGTACTTC. Its translation: CASSLGFRTSGFSYEQYF. The chain links TRBV7-8 to TRBJ2-7; 11 nucleotides match TRBD2. Trimming cost V 1 base and J 0 bases; bases outside gene matches: 8. Germline loops: CDR1 SGHVS, CDR2 FQNEAQ. CDR3 size: 18 residues.

This clonotype was seen ten or more times. The chain combines TRBV5-4 with TRBJ2-7; 9 nucleotides line up with TRBD2. There are 16 residues in the CDR3. The germline V gene encodes CDR1 SGHNT and CDR2 YYREEE (reference sequence). Trimming removed 0 bases from V and 4 bases from J; junction bases left unmatched: 8. The CDR3 spells CASSLAPTREGYEQYF. The CDR3 nucleotides read TGTGCCAGCAGCTTGGCCCCTACGCGGGAGGGTTACGAGCAGTACTTC.

This clonotype was found many times. J is TRBJ2-7 and V is TRBV29-1, with a possible D match to TRBD1 (6 bases). Trimming took off 5 bases at V and 4 bases at J, with 9 bases between the two ends. Germline V gene sequence: CDR1 SQVTM, CDR2 ANQGSEA. The CDR3 runs to 11 residues. In DNA form, the CDR3 reads TGCAGCGTTTCGACAGGATACGAGCAGTACTTC. It encodes CSVSTGYEQYF.

There are a few counts of this clonotype. The chain combines TRBV20-1 with TRBJ2-5; 8 bases fit TRBD1. CDR3 length: 14 amino acids. Germline lookup yields CDR1 DFQATT and CDR2 SNEGSKA (reference sequence). After removal of 6 bases from V and 2 bases from J, the junction contained 8 bases not matched to a gene. The CDR3 loop is CSAGGQGKQETQYF. The CDR3 DNA reads as TGCAGTGCGGGCGGACAGGGCAAACAAGAGACCCAGTACTTC.

In its sample, this clonotype was seen many times. The V and J genes are TRBV20-1 and TRBJ2-2; 8 bases are a match to TRBD2. Germline trimming cut 6 bases from V and 4 bases from J; bases unmatched to any gene: 10. The CDR3 consists of 15 residues. The germline gives CDR1 DFQATT, CDR2 SNEGSKA (reference sequence). CDR3 DNA: TGCAGTGCCCCCTTAGCGGGATCAGTCACCGGGGAGCTGTTTTTT. Its protein product is CSAPLAGSVTGELFF.

In this sample, this clonotype turned up a few times. The chain has TRBV14 and TRBJ2-5; D might be TRBD2 (5 bases). In germline, CDR1 is SGHDN, CDR2 FVKESK. Between the trimmed V and J ends, which lost 0 bases and 2 bases, there was a span of 22 bases. The CDR3 runs to 19 residues. DNA of the CDR3: TGTGCCAGCAGCCAAGAGTGGTCTAAGTCGGCGGAGGCTCAAGAGACCCAGTACTTC. It translates to CASSQEWSKSAEAQETQYF.

The chain couples TRBV6-2 or TRBV6-3 to TRBJ2-3; the D gene could be TRBD1 or TRBD2 (5 bases each). The V gene lost 4 bases and the J gene lost 3 bases, with 8 bases spanning the gap. Germline assignment: CDR1 MNHEY and CDR2 SVGEGT. CDR3 length: 13 amino acids. CDR3 sequence (DNA): TGTGCCAGCAGTTGGGGACCAACAGATACGCAGTATTTT. Protein: CASSWGPTDTQYF.

This clonotype showed up many times. The chain is built from TRBV6-5 and TRBJ2-1, with 8 bases identical to TRBD1. This CDR3 spans 12 amino acids. The germline gives CDR1 MNHEY, CDR2 SVGAGI. Trimming removed 6 bases from V and 9 bases from J; junction bases left unmatched: 4. The CDR3 DNA sequence: TGTGCCAGCAGATTCGACAGGGGTGAGCAGTTCTTC. Amino acid sequence: CASRFDRGEQFF.

This rearrangement joins TRBV7-2 to TRBJ2-2; tentative D call: TRBD1 (5 bases). V gave up 6 bases and J gave up 2 bases, with 10 bases separating them. Per germline, CDR1 SGHTA and CDR2 FQGNSA. The CDR3 is made up of 14 amino acids. CDR3 nucleotides: TGTGCCAGCAGTCCCAGGGCAAACACCGGGGAGCTGTTTTTT. As protein: CASSPRANTGELFF. Full variable domain (outside the CDR3, taken from reference TRBV7-2 and TRBJ2-2): GAGVSQSPSNKVTEKGKDVELRCDPISGHTALYWYRQSLGQGLEFLIYFQGNSAPDKSGLPSDRFSAERTGGSVSTLTIQRTQQEDSAVYLCASSPRANTGELFFGEGSRLTVL.